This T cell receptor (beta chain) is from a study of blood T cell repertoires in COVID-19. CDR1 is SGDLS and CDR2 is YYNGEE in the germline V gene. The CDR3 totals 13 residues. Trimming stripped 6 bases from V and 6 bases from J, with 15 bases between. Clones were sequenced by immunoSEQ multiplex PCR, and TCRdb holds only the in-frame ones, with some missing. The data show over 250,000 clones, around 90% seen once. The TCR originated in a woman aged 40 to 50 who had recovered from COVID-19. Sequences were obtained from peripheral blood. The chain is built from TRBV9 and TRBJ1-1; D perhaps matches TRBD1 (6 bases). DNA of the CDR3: TGTGCCAGCACCCCGGCAGGGGTTGCTGAAGCTTTCTTT. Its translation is CASTPAGVAEAFF.